This TCR beta chain originates from a study of blood T cell repertoires in COVID-19. About the research overall: The origin of the acute and convalescent COVID-19 samples was the United States, Italy and Spain. PBMCs, B-cell-depleted T cells, or T cells provided the cDNA or gDNA that made up the material.

The CDR3 runs 15 residues. Germline V gene data show CDR1 as MRHNA and CDR2 as SNTAGT. Deletions cut 3 bases from V and 3 bases from J, with 9 bases between. In the original workflow: It was from reference gene primer amplification that nucleated cell counts were estimated. Generated by immunoSEQ multiplex PCR, the TCRdb table keeps only in-frame clones and is missing some. D and trimming were read from the DNA, whereas the V and J calls and clone size are those reported in that table. Here the sample spans around 16,000 clones, 89% being singletons. The sequenced material came from peripheral blood. This TCR derives from a man older than 75 with acute or convalescent COVID-19. The rearrangement uses TRBV6-4 and TRBJ1-6; D call uncertain. CDR3: CASSDNPGYNSPLHF. CDR3 sequence (DNA): TGTGCCAGCAGTGATAACCCGGGCTATAATTCACCCCTCCACTTT.